Following are 8 T cell receptor beta chains from one sample sequenced in a study of shared clonotypes between healthy human individuals. Only in-frame clones appear in the TCRdb table, and some are missing; sequencing was by immunoSEQ multiplex PCR. The data show roughly 1 million clones, about four fifths seen once. The sample consisted of memory CD4+ T cells from PBMCs. The subset is: CD45RA-negative fraction. These receptors came from a young man in good health. Some clones in this sample may be carry-over from other donors' samples.

This clone has more than one count but fewer than ten. This chain uses TRBV9 with TRBJ2-5; the match to TRBD2 covers 13 bases. J lost 4 bases, V lost 3 bases, and 6 bases had no gene match. The CDR3 is 16 amino acids. CDR1 is SGDLS and CDR2 is YYNGEE in the germline V gene. The CDR3 region is CASSATSGGEVETQYF. Here the CDR3 DNA reads TGTGCCAGCAGCGCTACTAGCGGGGGGGAAGTAGAGACCCAGTACTTC.

The chain combines TRBV19 with TRBJ1-5; no definite D call. Trimming took 2 bases from V and 5 from J, leaving 10 bases between them. Germline CDR1 LNHDA, CDR2 SQIVND (reference sequence). The CDR3 covers 14 residues. CDR3 residues: CASSIRAGYQPQHF. The CDR3 bases are TGTGCCAGTAGTATAAGGGCAGGTTATCAGCCCCAGCATTTT.

Concerning this clone: Other nucleotide sequences from this sample produce the same CDR3. The chain has TRBV5-1 and TRBJ2-5, with D hard to call. Trimming removed 0 bases at V and 4 bases at J, with 4 bases between. The CDR3 totals 12 residues. The germline gives CDR1 SGHRS, CDR2 YFSETQ. The CDR3 nucleotides read TGCGCCAGCAGCTTGGACGGAGAGACCCAGTACTTC. This translates into CASSLDGETQYF.

V and J are TRBV27 and TRBJ2-1; possible D gene TRBD2, 5 bases. This CDR3 comprises 17 residues. The V and J ends lost 1 base and 0 bases respectively, with 13 bases between them. The germline V gene encodes CDR1 MNHEY and CDR2 SMNVEV (reference sequence). The CDR3 DNA reads TGTGCCAGCAGTTTATTAAGGAGCGGCAGCTCCTACAATGAGCAGTTCTTC. It is translated as CASSLLRSGSSYNEQFF.

V gene TRBV29-1 combines with J gene TRBJ1-2; D is ambiguous. The CDR3 extends over 13 amino acids. V lost 6 bases and J 7 bases, leaving 18 bases between the germline ends. The germline V gene has CDR1 SQVTM and CDR2 ANQGSEA. The CDR3 protein is CSVAGPAASGYTF. For the CDR3, the DNA is TGCAGCGTAGCCGGGCCGGCGGCGAGTGGCTACACCTTC.

The chain carries TRBV30 and TRBJ2-7; 7 bases map to TRBD1. Germline V gene data show CDR1 as GTSNPN and CDR2 as SVGIG (reference sequence). CDR3 size: 14 residues. J was trimmed by 3 bases and V by 1 base; bases with no gene match: 6. CDR3 region: CAWSEGGGLYEQYF. The DNA of the CDR3 is TGTGCCTGGAGTGAAGGGGGCGGGCTCTACGAGCAGTACTTC.

The V gene is TRBV18, the J gene TRBJ2-1, with unresolved D. This CDR3 comprises 16 residues. CDR1 KGHSH and CDR2 LQKENI come from the germline V gene. Deletions cut 6 bases from V and 3 bases from J, with 18 bases between. CDR3 in amino acids: CASSRQGLEDYNEQFF. CDR3 coding DNA: TGTGCCAGCTCCCGCCAAGGGTTAGAAGACTACAATGAGCAGTTCTTC. The whole variable domain, filled in from reference TRBV18 and TRBJ2-1, reads NAGVMQNPRHLVRRRGQEARLRCSPMKGHSHVYWYRQLPEEGLKFMVYLQKENIIDESGMPKERFSAEFPKEGPSILRIQQVVRGDSAAYFCASSRQGLEDYNEQFFGPGTRLTVL.

The chain carries TRBV2 and TRBJ2-7; TRBD2 matches at 15 bases. The V segment lost 7 bases and the J segment 0 bases; nucleotides outside the gene matches: 7. The length of the CDR3 is 17 residues. Germline CDR1 is SNHLY and CDR2 is FYNNEI. CDR3 in amino acids: CASNPGTSGRSSYEQYF. CDR3 bases: TGTGCCAGCAATCCGGGGACTAGCGGGAGGAGCTCCTACGAGCAGTACTTC.